These T cell receptor beta chains were read from a single sample in a study of cytomegalovirus exposure and HLA in healthy donors. Measured with immunoSEQ multiplex PCR; TCRdb has only the in-frame clones, and not every one. The repertoire has about 150,000 clones, 85% of them found once; the top ten carry roughly 2.4%. Sequenced sample: PBMCs. The receptors were gathered from a woman between 18 and 29 years old in good health and CMV-seronegative. The CDR3 runs from the conserved cysteine through the conserved F or W. A D gene is named only where the DNA matches it firmly. Rows give clone size only sometimes, using once, few, many, or a class for an expanded clone.

CASSRVQTEYEQYF,TGTGCCAGCTCACGGGTTCAGACAGAATACGAGCAGTACTTC,TRBJ2-7,once,TRBV18,.
CASSATTGPRSAFF,TGTGCCAGCAGCGCGACGACAGGGCCGCGTAGTGCTTTCTTT,TRBJ1-1,.,TRBV9,TRBD1
CASSFWLANTGELFF,TGTGCCAGCAGTTTCTGGCTGGCGAACACCGGGGAGCTGTTTTTT,TRBJ2-2,.,TRBV27,.
CAWSSGRGVTDTQYF,TGTGCCTGGAGTTCGGGGCGGGGGGTCACAGATACGCAGTATTTT,TRBJ2-3,.,TRBV30,TRBD2
CASSVRTSGTMDTQYF,TGCGCCAGCAGCGTCCGGACTAGCGGGACAATGGATACGCAGTATTTT,TRBJ2-3,.,TRBV5-1,TRBD2
CASSVGGQGYEQYF,TGTGCCAGCAGCGTAGGGGGGCAGGGGTACGAGCAGTACTTC,TRBJ2-7,.,TRBV9,.
CATHPPGRQSYGYTF,TGTGCCACCCACCCCCCAGGGAGGCAAAGCTATGGCTACACCTTC,TRBJ1-2,.,TRBV28,.
CASSDTGSYEQYF,TGTGCCAGCAGTGACACAGGGTCCTACGAGCAGTACTTC,TRBJ2-7,.,TRBV2,.
CASSVELTSSYNEQFF,TGTGCCAGCAGTGTGGAGTTGACCAGCTCCTACAATGAGCAGTTCTTC,TRBJ2-1,once,TRBV6-1,.
CASSVDSLAGINTGELFF,TGTGCCAGCAGCGTAGACTCTCTAGCGGGGATCAACACCGGGGAGCTGTTTTTT,TRBJ2-2,.,TRBV9,TRBD2
CASSPWTSGGNRAQYF,TGTGCCAGCAGCCCTTGGACTAGCGGGGGGAATCGGGCGCAGTATTTT,TRBJ2-3,.,TRBV9,TRBD2
CATTPYRQLQETQYF,TGTGCCACCACCCCGTACAGACAACTGCAAGAGACCCAGTACTTC,TRBJ2-5,.,TRBV15,.
CASSQGGGGRVFF,TGCGCCAGCAGCCAAGGGGGGGGCGGGAGAGTTTTCTTC,TRBJ2-1,.,TRBV4-3,.
CASSLAPGQGNSPLHF,TGTGCCAGCAGCTTGGCACCGGGACAGGGAAATTCACCCCTCCACTTT,TRBJ1-6,.,TRBV5-4,TRBD1
CASSSGTGGEKLFF,TGTGCCAGCAGTTCCGGGACAGGTGGTGAAAAACTGTTTTTT,TRBJ1-4,.,TRBV7-9,TRBD1
CGSPRVEGPNYGYTF,TGTGGTTCCCCCCGCGTGGAGGGTCCTAACTATGGCTACACCTTC,TRBJ1-2,once,TRBV7-9,.